The 32 T cell receptor beta chains below come from one sample, sequenced in a study of tumor-infiltrating lymphocytes in primary liver carcinoma. Starting material of 400 to 600 ng total RNA yielded TCR beta cDNA via a constant-region primer. TCR beta libraries came from three nested multiplex PCR rounds using slightly modified ARM-PCR. The first two PCR rounds, around 10 cycles each, used TRBV1-TRBV30 forward primers and a C-beta reverse primer. TCRdb passed the multiplex PCR reads through MiXCR, listing each CDR3 protein once. Seen here are around 35,000 distinct CDR3 sequences, about 75% observed once, and the top ten hold more than 35%. Unsorted bulk tissue (roughly 19-31 mg) underwent RNA and DNA co-extraction. What was sequenced was tumor-adjacent normal liver tissue. The receptor source for this set is a middle-aged man with primary liver carcinoma and hepatitis B virus infection.

This clonotype was seen only once. The junction does not match germline at one end; this may be a read error. The chain employs TRBV14 and TRBJ2-7; TRBD2 might be the D (6 bases). The CDR3 runs 16 residues. Germline assignment: CDR1 SGHDN and CDR2 FVKESK. CDR3 bases: TGTGCCATCAGCCAAGATCGGAGCGGGCTGACCTACGAGCAATACTTC. It yields the protein CAISQDRSGLTYEQYF.

Here the CDR3 reads CASNSNSYTF. For the CDR3, the DNA is TGTGCCAGCAACTCCAATAGCTACACCTTC. The rearrangement uses TRBV11-2 and TRBJ1-2, with D unclear. Per germline, CDR1 SGHAT and CDR2 FQNNGV. V was clipped by 7 bases and J by 9 bases, with 9 bases between them. The CDR3 is 10 amino acids.

This clonotype has more than one count but fewer than ten. The rearrangement joins TRBV6-1 to TRBJ2-1; D is uncertain. The CDR3 covers 16 residues. Germline V gene data show CDR1 as MNHNS and CDR2 as SASEGT. V dropped 1 base and J dropped 3 bases, with 13 bases sitting between them. The CDR3 reads CASSEDAESVYNEQFF. As DNA, the CDR3 is TGTGCCAGCAGTGAAGATGCGGAGTCGGTCTACAATGAGCAGTTCTTC.

About this clonotype: Relative to the germline gene, one junction end is altered; a read error may explain this. This chain joins TRBV6-1 and TRBJ2-7; TRBD1 agrees at 8 bases. This CDR3 region has 16 residues. Germline loops: CDR1 MNHNS, CDR2 SASEGT. DNA for the CDR3: TGTGCCAGCAGTGTAGGATTCGGGGACAGGACCTACGTGCAGTACTTC. Translation gives CASSVGFGDRTYVQYF.

Comments on this clonotype: One junction end disagrees with the germline gene, perhaps due to a read error. The CDR3 region has the DNA TGTGCCAGCAATGGGTTAGCGATCACCGGGAAGCTGTTTTTT. Translating it yields CASNGLAITGKLFF. The chain joins TRBV6-1 to TRBJ2-2; possible D gene TRBD2, 5 bases. Germline V lookup: CDR1 MNHNS, CDR2 SASEGT. The CDR3 runs to 14 residues.

Notes on this clonotype: Mismatch with germline at one junction end may stem from a read error. The chain recombines TRBV4-2 with TRBJ2-3; 8 nucleotides line up with TRBD2. CDR1 is LGHNA and CDR2 is YNFKEQ in the germline V gene. The CDR3 extends over 21 amino acids. CDR3 nucleotide sequence: TGTGGCAGCAGCCAAGATTCGGGACTAGTGGCATATCGATTTAGCACAGATACGCAGTGTTTT. Its translation is CGSSQDSGLVAYRFSTDTQCF.

Note on this clonotype: Mismatch with germline at one junction end may stem from a read error. The CDR3 loop reads CVSSLESDPRETQYF. CDR3 DNA: TGTGTCAGCAGTTTGGAATCAGACCCTAGGGAGACCCAGTACTTC. The chain combines TRBV5-5 with TRBJ2-5; D is undetermined. The CDR3 spans 15 residues. CDR1 and CDR2 (germline): SGHKS, YYEKEE (reference sequence).

In the case of this clonotype: Relative to the germline gene, one junction end is altered; a read error may explain this. The V gene is TRBV7-9, the J gene TRBJ1-2, with D possibly being TRBD1 (6 bases). CDR3 size: 16 residues. Germline V lookup: CDR1 SEHNR, CDR2 FQNEAQ (reference sequence). The CDR3 sequence is CASSHRGGRGNYGYTF. CDR3 DNA: TGTGCCAGCAGCCATAGAGGGGGAAGAGGCAACTATGGATACACCTTC.

On this clonotype: Its ends do not fully match the called genes, so a read error is possible. The chain joins TRBV7-9 to TRBJ1-5; the match to TRBD1 covers 7 bases. CDR3 size: 13 residues. CDR1 is SEHNR and CDR2 is FQNEAQ in the germline V gene (reference sequence). The CDR3 reads CASSLEGGQSQHF. Here the CDR3 DNA reads TGTGCCAGCAGCTTAGAGGGGGGACAGTCCCAACATTTT.

The sample holds one count of this clonotype. The junction differs from germline at one of its ends, possibly a read error. V usage is TRBV13 and J usage is TRBJ2-2, with D possibly matching TRBD2 (5 bases). This CDR3 has 16 amino acids. From germline, CDR1 is PRHDT and CDR2 FYEKMQ (reference sequence). CDR3 residues: CASSLRLTVGSGELFF. CDR3 nucleotide sequence: TGTGCCAGCAGCTTAAGACTAACGGTAGGATCCGGGGAGCTTTTTTTT.

Points on this clonotype: Likely a read error: the CDR3 ends without its conserved phenylalanine or tryptophan. The chain joins TRBV12-3 or TRBV12-4 to TRBJ2-1, with D possibly TRBD1 on 5 matching bases. Between the trimmed V and J ends, which lost 9 bases and 10 bases, there was a span of 19 bases. The CDR3 is 13 amino acids. The CDR3, as DNA: TGTGCCAGTATCAGGACATGGGGAAACGAGCAGTTCTCC. Its protein is CASIRTWGNEQFS.

The chain employs TRBV29-1 and TRBJ2-3; TRBD2 is a possible D gene (7 bases). From germline, CDR1 is SQVTM and CDR2 ANQGSEA. The CDR3 is made up of 13 amino acids. Deletions cut 3 bases from V and 3 bases from J, with 10 bases between. The CDR3 region has the DNA TGCAGCGTTGAGGGGGGGCGGACAGATACGCAGTATTTT. The encoded protein is CSVEGGRTDTQYF.

Details on this clonotype: A junction end diverges from the germline sequence, so it may reflect a read error. The gene calls are TRBV10-2 and TRBJ2-5; 14 nucleotides agree with TRBD2. The CDR3 is made up of 14 amino acids. Germline lookup yields CDR1 WSHSY and CDR2 SAAADI. The CDR3 DNA is TGCGCCAGCCGAGGACTAGCGGGAGGAGGGACCCAGTATTTC. Protein sequence: CASRGLAGGGTQYF.

Note on this clonotype: No conserved phenylalanine or tryptophan is present at the end of the CDR3, so a read error is the likely explanation. The limits of the CDR3 on the DNA are not certain, so only TCRdb's listed CDR3 is given. The CDR3 loop reads CASSHPDRLSTEAIS. The chain combines TRBV4-1 with TRBJ1-1; the table's D gene call, TRBD1, was not cross checked with the DNA. Germline assignment: CDR1 MGHRA and CDR2 YSYEKL. The CDR3 is 15 residues long, counting both termini.

To note about this clonotype: The junction differs from germline at one of its ends, possibly a read error. The CDR3 bases are TGCGCCAGCGGCCAAGTGGGGGGCTCTGAAAACACCATATATTTT. Its translation is CASGQVGGSENTIYF. J is TRBJ1-3 and V is TRBV4-3; D possibly corresponds to TRBD1 (6 bases). This CDR3 has 15 amino acids. CDR1 and CDR2 from the germline V gene are LGHNA and YSLEER.

The chain employs TRBV4-2 and TRBJ2-5; 13 bases line up with TRBD2. This CDR3 comprises 18 residues. Germline V gene lookup returns CDR1 LGHNA and CDR2 YNFKEQ. The V and J ends lost 6 bases and 5 bases, in that order; junction bases with no gene match: 15. The CDR3 DNA sequence: TGTGCCAGCAGTCTAATAACTAGCGGGAGGGCCGGCTCGGAGACCCAGTACTTC. Amino acid sequence: CASSLITSGRAGSETQYF.

Notes on this clonotype: One end of the junction varies from germline; a read error may be responsible. This sequence joins TRBV6-4 and TRBJ2-2; 7 bases agree with TRBD2. The CDR3 sequence is 16 residues long. Germline V CDR1 and CDR2: MRHNA, SNTAGT. CDR3 DNA: TGTGTCAGCAGTGGTGCCGGGACTACAAACACCGGGGAGCTGTTTTTT. Protein sequence: CVSSGAGTTNTGELFF.

This clonotype was counted a single time. The junction differs from germline at one of its ends, possibly a read error. The rearrangement links TRBV3-1 to TRBJ1-5; D is undetermined. Germline V gene data show CDR1 as LGHDT and CDR2 as YNNKEL (reference sequence). The CDR3 spans 13 residues. The CDR3 region has the DNA TGTGCCAGCAGCCCGGACGGAGGGCAGCCTCAGCATTTT. Encoded protein: CASSPDGGQPQHF.

On this clonotype itself: Compared with germline, one end of the junction differs, possibly owing to a read error. V and J are TRBV7-2 and TRBJ2-1; D remains ambiguous. Germline V CDR1 and CDR2: SGHTA, FQGNSA. CDR3 length: 14 residues. This CDR3 reads CASSLAAWANEQLF. CDR3 coding DNA: TGTGCCAGCAGCTTAGCAGCGTGGGCCAATGAGCAGTTGTTC.

In the case of this clonotype: This CDR3 is missing its conserved last phenylalanine or tryptophan, likely due to a read error. The chain joins TRBV6-1 to TRBJ1-5; D assignment may be TRBD1 or TRBD2 (6 bases each). The J call may be incorrect, as the DNA end agrees better with TRBJ2-3. The CDR3 spans 16 residues. Germline loops: CDR1 MNHNS, CDR2 SASEGT. CDR3 DNA: TGTGCCAGCAGTGAAGGAGAGGGAATGGGAGGACAGCCCCAGTATTCT. Its protein product is CASSEGEGMGGQPQYS.

This clonotype appeared many times. The chain is built from TRBV7-9 and TRBJ1-1; perhaps TRBD1 as D (5 bases). The length of the CDR3 is 12 residues. The V gene's germline CDR1 is SEHNR and CDR2 FQNEAQ (reference sequence). Trimming stripped 4 bases from V and 8 bases from J, with 11 bases between. The CDR3 region is CASSSPDIEAFF. DNA of the CDR3: TGTGCCAGCAGCTCCCCGGACATAGAAGCTTTCTTT.

In regard to this clonotype: This CDR3 fails to terminate in the conserved phenylalanine or tryptophan, so it likely reflects a read error. This CDR3 reads CASSFGGAGRFNEQFS. The CDR3 region has the DNA TGTGCCAGCAGCTTTGGGGGAGCGGGGCGCTTCAATGAGCAGTTCTCT. This chain links TRBV11-2 with TRBJ2-1; 7 bases agree with TRBD2. The V and J ends lost 3 bases and 6 bases, in that order; junction bases with no gene match: 11. Per germline, CDR1 SGHAT and CDR2 FQNNGV. This CDR3 contains 16 residues.

The chain has TRBV7-6 and TRBJ1-1; D is perhaps TRBD1 (6 bases). Germline CDR1 and CDR2: SGHVS and FNYEAQ. The ends were cut back, 1 base at V and 7 bases at J, with 13 bases in the middle. The CDR3 totals 14 residues. The CDR3 region has the DNA TGTGCCAGCAGCTTAGTCCCGGACAGAGTTGAAGCTTTCTTT. Its protein product is CASSLVPDRVEAFF.

With respect to this clonotype: Here the CDR3 omits its conserved ending phenylalanine or tryptophan, so a read error is the likely source. The chain links TRBV6-1 to TRBJ2-1, with D unclear. This CDR3 has 11 amino acids. Germline CDR1 and CDR2: MNHNS and SASEGT. The CDR3 region has the DNA TGTGCTCTAACGGCTTACAATGAGCAGTTCTTA. Its protein is CALTAYNEQFL.

The V call is TRBV6-1, the J call TRBJ2-1, with TRBD2 matching 7 bases. The CDR3 sequence is 13 residues long. Germline CDR1 is MNHNS and CDR2 is SASEGT. Trimming cost V 7 bases and J 9 bases; bases outside gene matches: 9. This CDR3 reads CASTRGSRSEQFF. CDR3 nucleotides: TGTGCCAGCACACGCGGGAGTCGAAGTGAGCAGTTCTTC.

Concerning this clonotype itself: One junction end disagrees with the germline gene, perhaps due to a read error. The chain uses TRBV28 and TRBJ1-5; 10 bases agree with TRBD1. Germline CDR1 reads MDHEN; CDR2 reads SYDVKM. The CDR3 is 14 amino acids. DNA for the CDR3: TGCGCCATCAGTATGACAGGGGGCACCCAGCCCCAGCATTTT. Its translation is CAISMTGGTQPQHF.

The count of this clonotype is one. The junction differs from germline at one of its ends, possibly a read error. V is TRBV4-1 and J is TRBJ2-5, with unresolved D. The CDR3 contains 12 residues. CDR1 and CDR2 from the germline V gene are MGHRA and YSYEKL. The CDR3 sequence is CTSSPDRETQYF. CDR3 DNA: TGCACCAGCAGTCCCGACCGGGAGACCCAGTACTTC.

Details on this clonotype: This CDR3 fails to terminate in the conserved phenylalanine or tryptophan, so it likely reflects a read error. The chain carries TRBV12-3 or TRBV12-4 and TRBJ1-2, with 10 bases lining up with TRBD1. CDR3 length: 12 residues. J lost 11 bases, V lost 10 bases, and 10 bases had no gene match. In DNA form, the CDR3 reads TGTGCCATCGGACAGGGGGTCGATTGTTACACCCTC. Its translation is CAIGQGVDCYTL.

The J gene is TRBJ1-5, the V gene TRBV28; D is perhaps TRBD1 or TRBD2 (6 bases each). With the DNA end fitting TRBJ2-3 better, the J assignment may be wrong. This CDR3 comprises 14 residues. Germline loops: CDR1 MDHEN, CDR2 SYDVKM. This CDR3 reads CASSLTGATPPQYF. CDR3 nucleotide sequence: TGTGCCAGCAGTTTGACGGGGGCTACTCCGCCCCAGTATTTT.

Notes on this clonotype: An end of the junction differs from the germline gene, which may be a read error. The chain links TRBV28 to TRBJ2-7, with D perhaps matching TRBD2 (6 bases). The CDR3 spans 15 residues. Germline values: CDR1 MDHEN, CDR2 SYDVKM. CDR3: CASSLWGGNMLGQYF. DNA for the CDR3: TGTGCAAGCAGTTTATGGGGCGGGAACATGCTCGGGCAGTACTTC.

This clonotype was observed a single time. This sequence joins TRBV5-4 and TRBJ2-2, with D possibly TRBD2 on 5 matching bases. CDR3 length: 13 amino acids. The germline gives CDR1 SGHNT, CDR2 YYREEE (reference sequence). The V end was cut by 3 bases, the J end by 8 bases, with 11 bases between. For the CDR3, the DNA is TGTGCCAGCAGCTCGGCGGGCACTGGGGAGCTGTTTTTT. It is translated as CASSSAGTGELFF.

Concerning this clonotype itself: Sequence at one end of the junction differs from germline and may be a read error. V is TRBV11-2 and J is TRBJ2-2, with 8 bases aligning to TRBD1. This CDR3 region has 14 residues. Germline V gene sequence: CDR1 SGHAT, CDR2 FQNNGV. CDR3 residues: CASSRGPNTGGLFF. As DNA, the CDR3 is TGTGCCAGCAGCAGGGGGCCGAACACAGGGGGGCTGTTTTTT. Combining the CDR3 with reference TRBV11-2 and TRBJ2-2 gives the whole variable domain EAGVAQSPRYKIIEKRQSVAFWCNPISGHATLYWYQQILGQGPKLLIQFQNNGVVDDSQLPKDRFSAERLKGVDSTLKIQPAKLEDSAVYLCASSRGPNTGGLFFGEGSRLTVL.